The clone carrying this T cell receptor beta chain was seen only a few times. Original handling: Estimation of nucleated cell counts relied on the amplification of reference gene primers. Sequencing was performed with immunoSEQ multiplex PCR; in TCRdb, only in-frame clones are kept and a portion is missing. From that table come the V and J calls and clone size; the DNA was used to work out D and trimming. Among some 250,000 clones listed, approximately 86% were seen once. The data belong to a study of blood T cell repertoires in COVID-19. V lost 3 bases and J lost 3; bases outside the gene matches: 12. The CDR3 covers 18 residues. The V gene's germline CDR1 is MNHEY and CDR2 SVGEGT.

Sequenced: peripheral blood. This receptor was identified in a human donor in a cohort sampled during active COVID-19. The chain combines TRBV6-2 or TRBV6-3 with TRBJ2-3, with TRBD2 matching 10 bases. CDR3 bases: TGTGCCAGCAGTTATGAGCGGGGGGGGCGGAGGGATACAGATACGCAGTATTTT. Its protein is CASSYERGGRRDTDTQYF.